The rows below give T cell receptor beta chains drawn from one sample of a study of control samples from healthy donors and cancer patients. Libraries were prepared by immunoSEQ multiplex PCR; TCRdb keeps only in-frame clonotypes and omits some of them. The sample includes some 40,000 clones, around 94% of them seen just once. Material: blood. These receptors came from a man aged 55 to 70 in good health. Both conserved end residues are part of each CDR3. Fields, in order: CDR3 protein, CDR3 DNA, V gene, D gene, J gene, CDR3 length, clone size. D genes are given only for firm matches. Expanded clones are given a class, and other clones once, few, many or no size at all.

CASTRQGSADTQYF TGTGCCAGCACCCGACAGGGGTCGGCAGATACGCAGTATTTT TRBV5-4 TRBD1 TRBJ2-3 14 -
CASATDTQYF TGTGCCAGCGCTACAGATACGCAGTATTTT TRBV12-3/TRBV12-4 - TRBJ2-3 10 -
CAISEQRGRDTEAFF TGTGCCATCAGTGAACAGCGAGGGAGGGACACTGAAGCTTTCTTT TRBV10-3 - TRBJ1-1 15 -
CASSLLAGQETQYF TGCGCCAGCAGCTTACTAGCGGGACAAGAGACCCAGTACTTC TRBV5-1 TRBD2 TRBJ2-5 14 -
CASSQELAGVYEQFF TGCGCCAGCAGCCAAGAATTAGCGGGAGTCTATGAGCAGTTCTTC TRBV4-1 TRBD2 TRBJ2-1 15 -
CASSPSRVGQPQHF TGTGCCAGCAGCCCCAGTAGGGTGGGGCAGCCCCAGCATTTT TRBV11-2 - TRBJ1-5 14 -
CASSQDRRLEQYF TGTGCCAGCAGCCAAGACCGACGGCTCGAGCAGTACTTC TRBV3-1/TRBV3-2 - TRBJ2-7 13 -
CASSSYRGLATGELFF TGTGCCAGCAGTTCATACAGGGGATTGGCGACCGGGGAGCTGTTTTTT TRBV28 TRBD1 TRBJ2-2 16 -
CASSRAGDRSEKLFF TGTGCCAGCAGCCGCGCGGGGGACAGGAGCGAAAAACTGTTTTTT TRBV11-1 TRBD1 TRBJ1-4 15 -
CASSVGPRGTEAFF TGTGCCAGCAGCGTTGGTCCTCGAGGTACTGAAGCTTTCTTT TRBV9 - TRBJ1-1 14 -
CASSGTGFHEQYF TGCGCCAGCAGTGGCACAGGGTTCCACGAGCAGTACTTC TRBV5-1 - TRBJ2-7 13 -
CSWSGLAGGDSTDTQYF TGCAGCTGGTCGGGACTAGCGGGAGGGGATAGCACAGATACGCAGTATTTT TRBV29-1 TRBD2 TRBJ2-3 17 -
CAWSNHLGELFF TGTGCCTGGAGTAACCACCTCGGGGAGCTGTTTTTT TRBV30 - TRBJ2-2 12 -
CAGAGTIATQYF TGTGCCGGGGCCGGGACAATAGCGACCCAGTACTTC TRBV30 - TRBJ2-5 12 -
CSVEAHRTPKLNF TGCAGCGTTGAAGCTCATCGGACTCCTAAGTTGAACTTC TRBV29-1 - TRBJ1-2 13 -
CASSHGTLFGNTIYF TGTGCCAGCAGCCACGGGACCCTCTTTGGAAACACCATATATTTT TRBV3-1/TRBV3-2 - TRBJ1-3 15 -
CASSLGEEPPREQYF TGCGCCAGCAGCTTGGGTGAGGAACCTCCTCGGGAGCAGTACTTC TRBV5-1 - TRBJ2-7 15 few
CAWSGSPHIDSPLHF TGTGCCTGGAGTGGAAGCCCCCACATCGATTCACCCCTCCACTTT TRBV30 - TRBJ1-6 15 -
CASSKGHQDAFIRNSNQPQHF TGTGCCAGCAGCAAAGGACACCAAGACGCGTTTATTCGGAATAGCAATCAGCCCCAGCATTTT TRBV21-1 - TRBJ1-5 21 -
CAISGQGSGQPQHF TGTGCCATCAGTGGACAGGGCTCAGGTCAGCCCCAGCATTTT TRBV10-3 TRBD1 TRBJ1-5 14 -
CATEVQGLNQPQHF TGTGCCACAGAGGTACAGGGTCTCAATCAGCCCCAGCATTTT TRBV5-4 - TRBJ1-5 14 few
CASSLTSGSKDTQYF TGTGCCAGCAGCTTGACTAGCGGGAGTAAAGATACGCAGTATTTT TRBV7-3 TRBD2 TRBJ2-3 15 -
CASSQPGLAGSYNEQFF TGTGCCAGCAGCCAACCGGGACTAGCGGGATCCTACAATGAGCAGTTCTTC TRBV3-1/TRBV3-2 TRBD2 TRBJ2-1 17 -
CASARGSGEKLFF TGCGCCAGCGCCAGGGGATCGGGGGAAAAACTGTTTTTT TRBV5-1 - TRBJ1-4 13 -
CATSGDTWGASPQDTQYF TGTGCCACCAGCGGGGATACCTGGGGAGCTTCCCCGCAGGATACGCAGTATTTT TRBV15 - TRBJ2-3 18 once
CASSGPLAGGGNEQFF TGCGCCAGCAGTGGCCCTCTAGCGGGAGGGGGCAATGAGCAGTTCTTC TRBV10-2 TRBD2 TRBJ2-1 16 -
CATSRAGQVSYEQYF TGTGCCACCAGCAGAGCCGGACAAGTGAGCTACGAGCAGTACTTC TRBV15 - TRBJ2-7 15 -
CASSGRLAGSYEQYF TGTGCCAGCAGTGGCCGACTAGCGGGGTCCTACGAGCAGTACTTC TRBV2 TRBD2 TRBJ2-7 15 -
CASRKSGRAYNEQFF TGTGCCAGCAGAAAGAGCGGGAGGGCCTACAATGAGCAGTTCTTC TRBV3-1/TRBV3-2 TRBD2 TRBJ2-1 15 -
CASSEMRQTNEQYF TGTGCCAGCAGTGAAATGCGTCAGACTAACGAGCAGTACTTC TRBV2 - TRBJ2-7 14 -
CASSLAGTDFTPTMHF TGTGCCAGCAGCTTAGCCGGGACGGACTTTACTCCTACGATGCACTTC TRBV7-8 - TRBJ2-7 16 -
CASSLVGRPRGNEQFF TGCGCCAGCAGCTTGGTCGGGCGGCCGCGGGGAAATGAGCAGTTCTTC TRBV5-1 - TRBJ2-1 16 -
CASGRKTDTQYF TGTGCCAGCGGCAGGAAAACAGATACGCAGTATTTT TRBV7-2 - TRBJ2-3 12 -
CASSRRDRAFSYEQYF TGTGCCAGCAGCCGAAGGGACAGGGCCTTCTCCTACGAGCAGTACTTC TRBV7-8 TRBD1 TRBJ2-7 16 -
CASGSSLAAYHEQYF TGTGCTAGTGGCTCCAGCCTGGCCGCGTACCACGAGCAGTACTTC TRBV12-5 - TRBJ2-7 15 -
CASSSGLAGGIGELFF TGTGCCAGCAGCTCAGGACTAGCGGGAGGGATCGGGGAGCTGTTTTTT TRBV11-3 TRBD2 TRBJ2-2 16 -
CASSGEQGFEQYF TGTGCCAGCAGCGGGGAACAGGGTTTCGAGCAGTACTTC TRBV2 - TRBJ2-7 13 once
CASSFGQGGYGYTF TGTGCCAGCAGTTTTGGGCAGGGCGGCTATGGCTACACCTTC TRBV27 - TRBJ1-2 14 once
CASTYPGQVVGYTF TGTGCCAGTACTTACCCCGGACAGGTCGTTGGCTACACCTTC TRBV19 TRBD1 TRBJ1-2 14 -
CVTGRSGANVLTF TGTGTAACGGGGCGATCTGGGGCCAACGTCCTGACTTTC TRBV13 - TRBJ2-6 13 -
CASSFGPGSDTQYF - TRBV11-3 - TRBJ2-3 14 -
CAWSVGPVEEQFF TGTGCCTGGAGTGTAGGGCCGGTGGAGGAGCAGTTCTTC TRBV30 - TRBJ2-1 13 -
CASSPRRQSWVYGYTF TGTGCCAGCAGCCCGAGACGACAGAGTTGGGTCTATGGCTACACCTTC TRBV7-2 - TRBJ1-2 16 -
CASSPPAEEQYF TGTGCCAGCTCACCACCTGCGGAAGAGCAGTACTTC TRBV18 - TRBJ2-7 12 -
CASSPVTGNTIYF TGTGCCAGCAGCCCTGTCACTGGAAACACCATATATTTT TRBV5-6 - TRBJ1-3 13 -
CATRTISYEQYF TGTGCCACCCGGACAATTTCCTACGAGCAGTACTTC TRBV25-1 - TRBJ2-7 12 -
CASSLGQGAYSGNTIYF TGTGCCAGCAGCCTGGGACAGGGGGCCTACTCTGGAAACACCATATATTTT TRBV11-2 TRBD1 TRBJ1-3 17 -
CATSDLPMGSRVQETQYF TGTGCCACCAGTGATTTGCCAATGGGGAGTAGGGTCCAAGAGACCCAGTACTTC TRBV24-1 - TRBJ2-5 18 once
CASSPVIAGGSSYEQYF TGTGCCAGCAGCCCCGTGATAGCGGGAGGGAGTTCCTACGAGCAGTACTTC TRBV5-4 TRBD2 TRBJ2-7 17 -